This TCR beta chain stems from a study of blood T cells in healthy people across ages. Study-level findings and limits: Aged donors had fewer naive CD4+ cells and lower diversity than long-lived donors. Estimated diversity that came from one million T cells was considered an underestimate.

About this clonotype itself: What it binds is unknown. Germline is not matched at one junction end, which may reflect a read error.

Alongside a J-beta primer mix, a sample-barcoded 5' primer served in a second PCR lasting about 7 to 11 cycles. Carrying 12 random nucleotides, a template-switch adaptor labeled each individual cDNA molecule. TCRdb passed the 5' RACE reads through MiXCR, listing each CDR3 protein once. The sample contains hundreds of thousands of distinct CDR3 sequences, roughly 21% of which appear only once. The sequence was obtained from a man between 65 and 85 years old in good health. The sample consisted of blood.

This CDR3 reads CASSLVDTGGLFF. The CDR3, as DNA: TGTGCCAGCAGCTTAGTCGACACCGGGGGGCTGTTTTTT. The chain couples TRBV7-9 to TRBJ2-2; the D gene is possibly TRBD2 (6 bases). Germline loops: CDR1 SEHNR, CDR2 FQNEAQ (reference sequence). The CDR3 totals 13 residues.